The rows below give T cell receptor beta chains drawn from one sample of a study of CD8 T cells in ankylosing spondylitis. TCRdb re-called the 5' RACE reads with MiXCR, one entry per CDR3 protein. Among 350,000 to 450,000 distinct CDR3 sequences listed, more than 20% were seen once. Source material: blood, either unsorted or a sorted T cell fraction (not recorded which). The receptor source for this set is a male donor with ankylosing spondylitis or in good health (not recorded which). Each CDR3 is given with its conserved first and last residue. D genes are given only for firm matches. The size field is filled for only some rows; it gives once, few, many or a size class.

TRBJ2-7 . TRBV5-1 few CASSHPWTGTYEQYF TGCGCCAGCAGCCACCCCTGGACGGGAACCTACGAGCAGTACTTC
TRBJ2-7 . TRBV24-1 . CATSDLRGDEQYF TGTGCCACCAGTGATTTGAGGGGGGACGAGCAGTACTTC
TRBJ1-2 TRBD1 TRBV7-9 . CASSSSGTGDNYGYTF TGTGCCAGCAGCTCCTCCGGGACAGGAGATAACTATGGCTACACCTTC
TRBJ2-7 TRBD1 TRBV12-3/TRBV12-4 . CASSPQGALYEQYF TGTGCCAGCAGTCCTCAGGGGGCATTATACGAGCAGTACTTC
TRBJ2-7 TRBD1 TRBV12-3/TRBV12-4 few CASRIRDSSYEQYF TGTGCCAGCAGAATCCGGGACAGTTCCTACGAGCAGTACTTC
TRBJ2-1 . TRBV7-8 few CASSQPMTGTQQFF TGTGCCAGCAGCCAACCAATGACCGGGACTCAGCAGTTCTTC
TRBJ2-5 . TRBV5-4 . CASSWRAEQETQYF TGTGCCAGCAGCTGGAGGGCGGAACAAGAGACCCAGTACTTC
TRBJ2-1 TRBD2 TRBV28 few CASSPIWDRIGGIIYNEQFF TGTGCCAGCTCACCGATCTGGGACCGCATCGGGGGGATAATATACAATGAGCAGTTCTTC
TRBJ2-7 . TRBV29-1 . CSVTDGYKPYEQYF TGCAGCGTGACTGACGGCTACAAACCCTACGAGCAGTACTTC
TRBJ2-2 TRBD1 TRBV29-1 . CSVGQGEAGELFF TGCAGCGTGGGACAGGGGGAGGCCGGGGAGCTGTTTTTT
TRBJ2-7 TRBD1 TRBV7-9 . CASSLAPDRGGSYEQYF TGTGCCAGCAGCTTAGCGCCGGACAGGGGGGGGTCCTACGAGCAGTACTTC
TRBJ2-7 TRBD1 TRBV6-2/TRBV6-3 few CASSSRDRFPQGYEQYF TGTGCCAGCAGTTCCCGGGACAGGTTCCCGCAAGGCTACGAGCAGTACTTC
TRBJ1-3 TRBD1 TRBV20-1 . CSAQNGTGAATIYF TGCAGTGCCCAAAATGGGACAGGGGCCGCCACCATATATTTT
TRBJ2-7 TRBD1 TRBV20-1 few CSARGTGGGTYEQYF TGCAGTGCTAGGGGAACAGGGGGCGGAACCTACGAGCAGTACTTC
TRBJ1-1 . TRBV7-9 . CASSLAGMNTEAFF TGTGCCAGCAGCTTAGCGGGGATGAACACTGAAGCTTTCTTT
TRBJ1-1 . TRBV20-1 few CSARDEGSGGPFF TGCAGTGCTAGAGATGAGGGTTCGGGGGGACCTTTCTTT
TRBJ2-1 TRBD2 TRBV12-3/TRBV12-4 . CASSGRTSSYNEQFF TGTGCCAGCAGCGGACGGACTAGCTCCTACAATGAGCAGTTCTTC
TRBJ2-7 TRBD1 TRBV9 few CASSLNPRDRAYEQYF TGTGCCAGCAGCCTTAACCCACGGGACAGGGCCTACGAGCAGTACTTC
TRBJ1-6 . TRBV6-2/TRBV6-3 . CASSRPSSSYNSPLHF TGTGCCAGCAGTAGACCGTCAAGCTCCTATAATTCACCCCTCCACTTT
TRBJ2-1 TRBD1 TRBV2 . CASSRSGTGNNEQFF TGTGCCAGCAGTCGGTCCGGGACAGGGAACAATGAGCAGTTCTTC
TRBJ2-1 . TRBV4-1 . CASSQVPPRETHNEQFF TGCGCCAGCAGCCAAGTCCCCCCCCGGGAGACCCACAATGAGCAGTTCTTC
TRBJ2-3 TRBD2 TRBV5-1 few CASSPIAGELTDTQYF TGCGCCAGCAGCCCTATAGCGGGGGAGCTCACAGATACGCAGTATTTT
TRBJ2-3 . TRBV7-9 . CASRTRAEGTDTQYF TGTGCCAGCAGAACCCGGGCGGAAGGCACAGATACGCAGTATTTT
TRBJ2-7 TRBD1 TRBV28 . CASSSKPTGPRLEQYF TGTGCCAGCAGTTCCAAGCCGACAGGGCCCCGCCTGGAGCAGTACTTC
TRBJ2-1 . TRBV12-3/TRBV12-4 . CASSLLVGANEQFF TGTGCCAGCAGTTTATTGGTGGGGGCCAATGAGCAGTTCTTC
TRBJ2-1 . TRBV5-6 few CASSIQGHEQFF TGTGCCAGCAGCATCCAGGGGCATGAGCAGTTCTTC
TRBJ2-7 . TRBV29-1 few CSVEATQEGYEQYF TGCAGCGTTGAAGCGACGCAAGAGGGCTACGAGCAGTACTTC
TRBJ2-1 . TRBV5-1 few CASSLDAGPSSYNEQFF TGCGCCAGCAGCTTGGACGCGGGCCCGAGCTCCTACAATGAGCAGTTCTTC
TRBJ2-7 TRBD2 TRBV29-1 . CSVTGTSVYEQYF TGCAGCGTTACCGGGACTAGCGTCTACGAGCAGTACTTC
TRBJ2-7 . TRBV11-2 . CASSFGTNPYEQYF TGTGCCAGCAGCTTCGGCACGAACCCATACGAGCAGTACTTC
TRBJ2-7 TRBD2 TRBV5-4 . CASSSISGGSYEQYF TGTGCCAGCAGCTCTATTAGCGGGGGATCGTACGAGCAGTACTTC
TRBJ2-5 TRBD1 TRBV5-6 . CASSQLSRGPGETQYF TGTGCCAGCAGCCAGCTGTCAAGGGGGCCTGGAGAGACCCAGTACTTC
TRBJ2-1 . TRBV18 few CASSSPGYNEQFF TGTGCCAGCTCATCGCCGGGGTACAATGAGCAGTTCTTC
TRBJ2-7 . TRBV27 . CASSSDPSLYEQYF TGTGCCAGCAGTAGCGACCCCTCCCTCTACGAGCAGTACTTC
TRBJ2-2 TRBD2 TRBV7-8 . CASRESWLAGAGGTGELFF TGTGCCAGCAGGGAGTCCTGGCTAGCGGGGGCTGGGGGGACCGGGGAGCTGTTTTTT
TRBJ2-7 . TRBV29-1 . CSVSSGVYEQYF TGCAGCGTTTCGTCTGGGGTCTACGAGCAGTACTTC
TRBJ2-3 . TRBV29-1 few CSVEVGADTQYF TGCAGCGTTGAAGTGGGGGCAGATACGCAGTATTTT
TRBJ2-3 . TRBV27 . CASSWSRGSTDTQYF TGTGCCAGCAGCTGGTCTCGGGGAAGCACAGATACGCAGTATTTT
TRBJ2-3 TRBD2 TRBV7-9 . CASSFGSGLAGNTQYF TGTGCCAGCAGCTTTGGGTCGGGACTAGCGGGGAATACGCAGTATTTT
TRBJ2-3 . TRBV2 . CASSEAQGSGGTDTQYF TGTGCCAGCAGTGAAGCGCAGGGTAGCGGTGGCACAGATACGCAGTATTTT
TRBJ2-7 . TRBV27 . CASSRGWIHEQYF TGTGCCAGCAGTCGGGGATGGATCCACGAGCAGTACTTC
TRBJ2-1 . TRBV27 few CAIQTLSEQFF TGTGCCATCCAAACCCTAAGTGAGCAGTTCTTC
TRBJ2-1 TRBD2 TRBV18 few CASSRRTSGGYNEQFF TGTGCCAGCTCACGCCGGACTAGCGGGGGTTACAATGAGCAGTTCTTC
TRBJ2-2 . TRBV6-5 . CASSYGGELFF TGTGCCAGCAGTTACGGCGGGGAGCTGTTTTTT
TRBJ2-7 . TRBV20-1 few CSARRQVGSYEQYF TGCAGTGCTAGAAGGCAAGTAGGTAGCTACGAGCAGTACTTC
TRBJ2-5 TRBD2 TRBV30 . CAWTRGGETQYF TGTGCCTGGACCCGCGGGGGGGAGACCCAGTACTTC
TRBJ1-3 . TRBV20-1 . CSARDMGLSGNTIYF TGCAGTGCTAGAGACATGGGGCTTTCTGGAAACACCATATATTTT
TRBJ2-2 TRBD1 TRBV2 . CASSETTRDRGHTGELFF TGTGCCAGCAGTGAGACGACCCGGGACAGGGGACACACCGGGGAGCTGTTTTTT
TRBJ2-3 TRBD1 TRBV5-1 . CASSGGQGRPDTQYF TGCGCCAGCAGCGGAGGACAGGGAAGGCCAGATACGCAGTATTTT
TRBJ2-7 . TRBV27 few CASSFSFERSTYEQYF TGTGCCAGCAGTTTTAGTTTCGAGCGGAGTACCTACGAGCAGTACTTC
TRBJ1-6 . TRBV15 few CATSRGPGDSPLHF TGTGCCACCAGCAGAGGGCCGGGGGACTCACCCCTCCACTTT
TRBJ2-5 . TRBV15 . CATSNARQETQYF TGTGCCACCAGCAATGCCCGGCAAGAGACCCAGTACTTC
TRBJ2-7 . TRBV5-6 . CASSRDQTYEQYF TGTGCCAGCAGCCGGGACCAGACCTACGAGCAGTACTTC
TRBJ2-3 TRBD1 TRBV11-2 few CASSSRTGGESTDTQYF TGTGCCAGCAGCTCACGGACAGGGGGCGAAAGCACAGATACGCAGTATTTT
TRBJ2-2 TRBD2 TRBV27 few CASSSGGSLNTGELFF TGTGCCAGCAGTTCGGGGGGGTCACTGAACACCGGGGAGCTGTTTTTT
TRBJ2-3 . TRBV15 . CATSRGAGVAHTQYF TGTGCCACCAGCAGAGGGGCAGGGGTGGCACATACGCAGTATTTT
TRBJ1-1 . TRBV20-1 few CSARGGLNTEAFF TGCAGTGCTAGAGGAGGGTTGAACACTGAAGCTTTCTTT
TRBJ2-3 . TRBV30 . CAWTQIGGDTQYF TGTGCCTGGACCCAAATTGGAGGTGACACGCAGTATTTT
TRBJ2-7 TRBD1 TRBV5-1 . CASSPKQGAYEQYF TGCGCCAGCAGCCCGAAACAGGGGGCCTACGAGCAGTACTTC
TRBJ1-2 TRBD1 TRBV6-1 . CASSTNDRGLYGYTF TGTGCCAGCAGTACAAACGACAGGGGACTATATGGCTACACCTTC